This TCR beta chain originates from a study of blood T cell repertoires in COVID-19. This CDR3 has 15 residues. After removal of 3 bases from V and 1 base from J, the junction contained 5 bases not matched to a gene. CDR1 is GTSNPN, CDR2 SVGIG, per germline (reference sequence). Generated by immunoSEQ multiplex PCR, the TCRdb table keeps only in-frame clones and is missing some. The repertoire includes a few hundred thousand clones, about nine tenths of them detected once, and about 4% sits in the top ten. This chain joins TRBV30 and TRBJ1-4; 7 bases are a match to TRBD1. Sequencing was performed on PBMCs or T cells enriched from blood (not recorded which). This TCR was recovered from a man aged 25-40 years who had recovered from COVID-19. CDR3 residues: CAWRLDRVTNEKLFF. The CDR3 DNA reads TGTGCCTGGAGACTCGACAGGGTAACTAATGAAAAACTGTTTTTT.